This T cell receptor (beta chain) was captured in a study of identical twins. The study's findings and limits: Invariant populations such as MAIT and iNKT cells could partly muddle zero-insertion analyses. Sharing of beta out-of-frame sequences by twins showed a weaker excess. Those out-of-frame alpha sequences shared by twins showed an excess of low generation probability.

In the case of this clonotype: Its target is unknown.

TCRdb reprocessed the 5' RACE reads with MiXCR, giving one entry per CDR3 protein. This sample has some 690,000 distinct CDR3 sequences; roughly 20% occur once, and the top ten carry roughly 4%. This CDR3 is built from 15 residues. V was pared by 3 bases and J by 3 bases, with 14 bases between. CDR1 ENHRY and CDR2 SYGVKD come from the germline V gene. The same specimen was also included in a second study, on T cells expressing NK-cell markers.

The chain links TRBV10-3 to TRBJ1-1; a possible D gene is TRBD1 (5 bases). The sequence came from a woman aged 18-30 years in good health. The sequencing input was PBMCs. In DNA, the CDR3 is TGTGCCATCAGTGACCCGCGTGGGGGACACACTGAAGCTTTCTTT. Protein sequence: CAISDPRGGHTEAFF.